Below are 18 T cell receptor beta chains sequenced from a single sample in a study of Ad26.COV2.S vaccination and SARS-CoV-2 variants. Sequencing used immunoSEQ multiplex PCR; TCRdb keeps in-frame clones, though not all of them. The sample records a few hundred thousand clones, about four fifths being singletons. Treatment here: roughly 18 received Ad26.COV2.S at low or high dose, single or two shots; roughly five received placebo; per-sample allocation not given. Sampling occurred on day 63 after the first vaccine or placebo injection. Here the sequenced sample was peripheral blood, taken in a trial of Ad26.COV2.S vaccine versus placebo. The receptors were gathered from a person aged 18-60 years who received the Ad26.COV2.S COVID-19 vaccine or a placebo.

The chain has TRBV6-2 or TRBV6-3 and TRBJ2-1; a possible D gene is TRBD2 (7 bases). Germline loops: CDR1 MNHEY, CDR2 SVGEGT. The CDR3 contains 13 residues. V lost 6 bases to trimming and J lost 12 bases, with 18 bases between them. This CDR3 reads CASSRRGGVGQFF. CDR3 DNA: TGTGCCAGCAGCCGCCGAGGGGGGGTTGGGCAGTTCTTC.

The DNA of the CDR3 is TGCGCCAGCCGTGGATTTGGGACAGGCTCCTACAATGAGCAGTTCTTC. It specifies CASRGFGTGSYNEQFF. The rearrangement uses TRBV5-1 and TRBJ2-1, with TRBD1 matching 8 bases. This CDR3 is built from 16 residues. The V gene end was trimmed by 7 bases and the J gene end by 0 bases; junction bases not matched to a gene: 9. Germline CDR1 reads SGHRS; CDR2 reads YFSETQ.

This clone was seen a single time. This chain joins TRBV9 and TRBJ2-5; D is undetermined. The CDR3 sequence is 15 residues long. Germline assignment: CDR1 SGDLS and CDR2 YYNGEE. The V gene lost 2 bases and the J gene lost 3 bases, with 14 bases spanning the gap. CDR3 sequence: CASSVSLGNEETQYF. The CDR3 DNA reads as TGTGCCAGCAGCGTGTCGCTAGGCAACGAAGAGACCCAGTACTTC.

The chain links TRBV20-1 to TRBJ2-3; D is uncertain. This CDR3 is 11 amino acids long. Germline assignment: CDR1 DFQATT and CDR2 SNEGSKA (reference sequence). Trimming removed 6 bases from V and 9 bases from J, with 13 bases in between. The CDR3 here is CSASLRRTQYF. The CDR3 DNA sequence: TGCAGTGCCTCCCTTCGTCGGACGCAGTATTTT.

The chain has TRBV3-1 (or the pseudogene TRBV3-2) and TRBJ1-1, with D uncertain. From germline, CDR1 is LGHDT and CDR2 YNNKEL (reference sequence). V lost 3 bases and J 6 bases, leaving 11 bases between the germline ends. CDR3 size: 13 residues. CDR3 residues: CASSHLESPEAFF. The CDR3, as DNA: TGTGCCAGCAGCCACCTGGAAAGCCCTGAAGCTTTCTTT.

CDR3 sequence reads: CASSQDSGRNQPQHF. The CDR3 region has the DNA TGCGCCAGCAGCCAAGATAGCGGACGCAATCAGCCCCAGCATTTT. The J gene is TRBJ1-5, the V gene TRBV4-3, with unresolved D. V gave up 0 bases and J gave up 2 bases, with 8 bases separating them. The germline CDR1 and CDR2 sequences are LGHNA and YSLEER. The CDR3 consists of 15 residues.

This clone was seen once. CDR3 in amino acids: CASTGSRFPRLEQYF. In DNA form, the CDR3 reads TGCGCCAGCACGGGATCGCGGTTCCCCAGACTTGAGCAGTACTTC. This chain links TRBV5-1 with TRBJ2-7; possibly TRBD2 for D (5 bases). Trimming left V 6 bases short and J 7 bases short, with 23 bases between. This CDR3 is 15 amino acids long. Per germline, CDR1 SGHRS and CDR2 YFSETQ.

This rearrangement joins TRBV28 to TRBJ1-2; possible D gene TRBD1, 6 bases. V was pared by 6 bases and J by 2 bases, with 13 bases between. In germline, CDR1 is MDHEN, CDR2 SYDVKM. The CDR3 is made up of 14 amino acids. The CDR3 DNA sequence: TGTGCCAGCAGCCGTTGGGGGGCGAACTATGGCTACACCTTC. It codes for CASSRWGANYGYTF.

The chain combines TRBV11-3 with TRBJ2-3, with TRBD2 identical over 7 bases. After removal of 6 bases from V and 4 bases from J, the junction contained 10 bases not matched to a gene. In germline, CDR1 is SGHNT, CDR2 YENEEA. The CDR3 is 15 amino acids. The CDR3, as DNA: TGTGCCAGCAGGCCAGCTCGGGGGGACCCAGATACGCAGTATTTT. This gives the protein CASRPARGDPDTQYF.

This clone was seen more than once but under ten times. The rearrangement uses TRBV5-4 and TRBJ1-1; the D is unclear. The germline V and J ends were trimmed by 2 bases and 2 bases, with 13 bases remaining between them. The CDR3 loop spans 15 amino acids. Germline V gene sequence: CDR1 SGHNT, CDR2 YYREEE (reference sequence). In DNA form, the CDR3 reads TGTGCCAGCAGCTTATCCCACCTAAAAAACACTGAAGCTTTCTTT. Translating it yields CASSLSHLKNTEAFF.

This chain joins TRBV5-1 and TRBJ1-1; TRBD1 might be the D (5 bases). From germline, CDR1 is SGHRS and CDR2 YFSETQ. The V end was cut by 4 bases, the J end by 4 bases, with 17 bases between. This CDR3 region has 15 residues. The CDR3 DNA reads TGCGCCAGCAGCCTGACGACAGCGAGTCTCACTGAAGCTTTCTTT. Amino acid sequence: CASSLTTASLTEAFF. Variable domain in full (rest from reference TRBV5-1 and TRBJ1-1): KAGVTQTPRYLIKTRGQQVTLSCSPISGHRSVSWYQQTPGQGLQFLFEYFSETQRNKGNFPGRFSGRQFSNSRSEMNVSTLELGDSALYLCASSLTTASLTEAFFGQGTRLTVV.

The chain carries TRBV11-3 and TRBJ2-5; D remains unclear. The CDR3 is made up of 12 amino acids. Trimming removed 2 bases at V and 4 bases at J, with 5 bases between. Per the germline V gene, CDR1 is SGHNT and CDR2 is YENEEA. The CDR3 loop reads CASSLSGETQYF. The CDR3 region has the DNA TGTGCCAGCAGCTTAAGTGGAGAGACCCAGTACTTC.

The genes are TRBV10-3 and TRBJ2-5; 9 nucleotides align to TRBD2. CDR3 length equals 14 residues. The ends lost 4 bases at V and 3 bases at J; junction bases unmatched: 3. The germline CDR1 and CDR2 sequences are ENHRY and SYGVKD. CDR3 nucleotides: TGTGCCATCAGTGCGGCTAGCGGGGAAGAGACCCAGTACTTC. Encoded protein: CAISAASGEETQYF.

This CDR3 is CASSQIPLAGGESEQFF. In DNA form, the CDR3 reads TGTGCCAGCTCACAGATACCTCTAGCGGGGGGCGAGAGTGAGCAGTTCTTC. V usage is TRBV18 and J usage is TRBJ2-1; 11 positions match TRBD2. This CDR3 comprises 17 residues. The V gene end was trimmed by 4 bases and the J gene end by 9 bases; junction bases not matched to a gene: 14. CDR1 is KGHSH, CDR2 LQKENI, per germline.

The chain couples TRBV20-1 to TRBJ1-6, with D possibly matching TRBD1 (6 bases). Trimming shortened V by 3 bases and J by 0 bases, and 9 bases separated the two germline ends. The CDR3 contains 15 residues. The germline V gene has CDR1 DFQATT and CDR2 SNEGSKA (reference sequence). The CDR3 sequence: CSASEGGSYNSPLHF. The CDR3 bases are TGCAGTGCTAGTGAGGGGGGCTCCTATAATTCACCCCTCCACTTT.

This clone has only one observation. The rearrangement joins TRBV5-1 to TRBJ2-2, with D hard to call. This CDR3 spans 14 amino acids. The ends were cut back, 1 base at V and 7 bases at J, with 11 bases in the middle. CDR1 and CDR2 (germline): SGHRS, YFSETQ. CDR3 sequence: CASSLSMGNGELFF. CDR3 nucleotides: TGCGCCAGCAGCTTGAGTATGGGAAACGGGGAGCTGTTTTTT.

This chain joins TRBV5-1 and TRBJ1-4, with D uncertain. This CDR3 spans 15 amino acids. V was clipped by 4 bases and J by 0 bases, with 10 bases between them. Germline V gene data show CDR1 as SGHRS and CDR2 as YFSETQ. The CDR3 protein is CASSLRAATNEKLFF. The DNA for the CDR3 is TGCGCCAGCAGCCTGAGGGCCGCAACTAATGAAAAACTGTTTTTT.

The chain links TRBV15 to TRBJ1-1; 9 bases map to TRBD1. J gave up 1 base and V 7 bases, and 4 bases lay outside the gene matches. This CDR3 comprises 14 residues. From germline, CDR1 is LNHNV and CDR2 YYDKDF (reference sequence). In nucleotides, the CDR3 is TGTGCCACCACCGCGGACAGGGGGAACACTGAAGCTTTCTTT. Its protein is CATTADRGNTEAFF.